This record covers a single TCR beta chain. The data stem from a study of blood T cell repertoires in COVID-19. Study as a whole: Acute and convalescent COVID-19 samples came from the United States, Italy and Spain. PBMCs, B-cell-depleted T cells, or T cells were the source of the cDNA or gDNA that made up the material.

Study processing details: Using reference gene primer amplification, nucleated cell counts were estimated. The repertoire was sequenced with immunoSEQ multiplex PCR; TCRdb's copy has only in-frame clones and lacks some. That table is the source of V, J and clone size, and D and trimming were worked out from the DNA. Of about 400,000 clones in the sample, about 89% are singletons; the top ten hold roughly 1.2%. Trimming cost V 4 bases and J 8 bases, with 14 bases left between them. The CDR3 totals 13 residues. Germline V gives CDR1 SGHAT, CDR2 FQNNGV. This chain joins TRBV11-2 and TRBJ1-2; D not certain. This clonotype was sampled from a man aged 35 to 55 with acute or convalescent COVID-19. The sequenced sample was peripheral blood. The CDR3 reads CASSSGGPGGYTF. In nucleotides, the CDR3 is TGTGCCAGCAGCTCCGGCGGTCCCGGGGGCTACACCTTC.